This is a list of T cell receptor beta chains from one sample in a study of cytomegalovirus exposure and HLA in healthy donors. Some clones are missing from TCRdb's copy, which holds only in-frame ones; the method was immunoSEQ multiplex PCR. The sample lists about 160,000 clones, more than 65% occurring once. The sample was PBMCs. These receptors were taken from a man aged 50-59 years in good health and CMV-seropositive. Both conserved end residues are part of each CDR3. The D gene is left open where the match is weak. Some rows mark clone size as missing; the rest say once, few, many or name a class of expanded clone.

v_call,d_call,clone_size,j_call,cdr3_aa,cdr3_nt
TRBV6-6,NA,NA,TRBJ2-1,CASSFYGSSYNEQFF,TGTGCCAGCAGCTTTTACGGGAGCTCCTACAATGAGCAGTTCTTC
TRBV6-1,NA,NA,TRBJ1-3,CASRLGGGIGNTIYF,TGTGCCAGCAGACTTGGGGGGGGGATTGGAAACACCATATATTTT
TRBV28,TRBD1,NA,TRBJ1-5,CASSLDRGVGNQPQHF,TGTGCCAGCAGTCTTGACAGGGGGGTGGGCAATCAGCCCCAGCATTTT
TRBV19,NA,NA,TRBJ1-3,CATSGSSGNTIYF,TGTGCCACCTCGGGGAGCTCTGGAAACACCATATATTTT
TRBV2,TRBD2,once,TRBJ2-7,CASRATSGGPSYEQYF,TGTGCCAGCAGAGCCACTAGCGGGGGGCCCTCCTACGAGCAGTACTTC
TRBV19,NA,NA,TRBJ2-5,CASHPEGLPKTQYF,TGTGCCTCACACCCGGAGGGGCTCCCGAAGACCCAGTACTTC
TRBV6-5,TRBD1,few,TRBJ1-6,CASSSGTGFYNSPLHF,TGTGCCAGCAGTTCCGGGACAGGGTTCTATAATTCACCCCTCCACTTT
TRBV4-2,NA,NA,TRBJ2-3,CASSRRRRNDTQYF,TGTGCCAGCAGCCGGAGGCGGAGGAATGATACGCAGTATTTT
TRBV18,NA,NA,TRBJ1-1,CASSPRQAVLDTEAFF,TGTGCCAGCTCACCACGACAGGCCGTACTTGACACTGAAGCTTTCTTT
TRBV2,NA,NA,TRBJ1-2,CASSEGYGNNYGYTF,TGTGCCAGCAGTGAAGGATACGGGAATAACTATGGCTACACCTTC
TRBV6-1,TRBD2,NA,TRBJ2-1,CASSEPLSRTVAGFYNEQFF,TGTGCCAGCAGTGAACCCCTTTCGCGCACTGTAGCGGGATTCTACAATGAGCAGTTCTTC
TRBV11-2,TRBD1,NA,TRBJ2-7,CASSLGQAVVYEQYF,TGTGCCAGCAGCCTAGGACAGGCAGTTGTCTACGAGCAGTACTTC
TRBV5-6,TRBD1,NA,TRBJ1-1,CASSLERGRSTEAFF,TGTGCCAGCAGCTTGGAAAGGGGGCGTAGCACTGAAGCTTTCTTT
TRBV2,TRBD1,NA,TRBJ1-1,CASNYRGRAFF,TGTGCCAGCAATTACAGGGGGCGGGCTTTCTTT
TRBV14,TRBD2,NA,TRBJ2-1,CASSRYGTSGRLSNEQFF,TGTGCCAGCAGCCGGTACGGGACTAGCGGGAGGCTTAGCAATGAGCAGTTCTTC
TRBV15,NA,NA,TRBJ2-3,CATSRDRSGTDTQYF,TGTGCCACCAGCAGAGACAGGTCGGGCACAGATACGCAGTATTTT
TRBV30,TRBD2,NA,TRBJ2-2,CAWSARAGVVGELFF,TGTGCCTGGAGTGCAAGAGCGGGAGTGGTCGGGGAGCTGTTTTTT
TRBV4-1,NA,few,TRBJ1-5,CASSQAPTSGGQPQHF,TGCGCCAGCAGCCAAGCTCCCACGTCTGGAGGTCAGCCCCAGCATTTT
TRBV6-1,NA,NA,TRBJ2-7,CASSEAPAGIYEQYF,TGTGCCAGCAGTGAAGCCCCTGCAGGGATCTACGAGCAGTACTTC
TRBV2,TRBD2,NA,TRBJ2-1,CASSASGGRNEQFF,TGTGCCAGCAGTGCTAGCGGGGGGCGGAATGAGCAGTTCTTC
TRBV2,TRBD2,few,TRBJ2-5,CASSDSLAGQTQYF,TGTGCCAGCAGTGATAGTCTAGCGGGACAGACCCAGTACTTC
TRBV7-9,NA,NA,TRBJ2-5,CASRPDNLLETQYF,TGTGCCAGCAGACCTGACAACCTCCTAGAGACCCAGTACTTC
TRBV6-5,NA,NA,TRBJ1-2,CASSYSGGLNYGYTF,TGTGCCAGCAGTTACTCGGGGGGGCTTAACTATGGCTACACCTTC
TRBV2,NA,NA,TRBJ2-5,CASSPLRGQETQYF,TGTGCCAGCAGCCCCCTACGGGGCCAAGAGACCCAGTACTTC
TRBV6-5,NA,few,TRBJ2-5,CASSLITGSQETQYF,TGTGCCAGCAGTTTAATCACGGGATCCCAAGAGACCCAGTACTTC
TRBV5-1,TRBD2,once,TRBJ2-3,CASSVLAGGGDTQYF,TGCGCCAGCAGCGTACTAGCGGGGGGAGGGGATACGCAGTATTTT
TRBV5-6,NA,NA,TRBJ2-5,CASSLRGAVGETQYF,TGTGCCAGCAGCTTGCGGGGGGCCGTGGGTGAGACCCAGTACTTC
TRBV6-1,TRBD1,NA,TRBJ2-7,CASRGQWSDEQYF,TGTGCCAGCAGGGGACAGTGGAGCGACGAGCAGTACTTC
TRBV25-1,NA,few,TRBJ1-1,CASSPDRPMNTEAFF,TGTGCCAGCAGCCCAGACAGGCCCATGAACACTGAAGCTTTCTTT
TRBV19,NA,NA,TRBJ1-1,CASKIGGLGNTEAFF,TGTGCCAGTAAAATTGGAGGACTAGGAAACACTGAAGCTTTCTTT
TRBV25-1,NA,NA,TRBJ1-2,CASSGGRFGTRTHGYTF,TGTGCCAGCAGTGGGGGGAGATTTGGGACACGCACACATGGCTACACCTTC
TRBV5-1,TRBD2,NA,TRBJ2-7,CASSLELAGGGEQYF,TGCGCCAGCAGCTTGGAGTTAGCGGGGGGGGGTGAGCAGTACTTC
TRBV10-1,NA,NA,TRBJ1-1,CASSPRGNTEAFF,TGCGCCAGCAGTCCGCGGGGGAACACTGAAGCTTTCTTT
TRBV27,NA,NA,TRBJ1-3,CASGENGNTIYF,TGTGCCAGCGGGGAGAATGGAAACACCATATATTTT
TRBV4-1,TRBD1,NA,TRBJ1-1,CASSQVGQGNTEAFF,TGCGCCAGCAGCCAAGTCGGACAGGGGAACACTGAAGCTTTCTTT
TRBV9,TRBD1,NA,TRBJ2-2,CASSVRTGGSAGELFF,TGTGCCAGCAGCGTACGGACAGGGGGATCAGCCGGGGAGCTGTTTTTT
TRBV27,TRBD2,NA,TRBJ2-1,CASSLSILAPLQFF,TGTGCCAGCAGTTTATCGATACTAGCGCCACTACAGTTCTTC
TRBV10-1,TRBD2,NA,TRBJ2-1,CASSEKRERGRNEQFF,TGCGCCAGCAGTGAGAAGCGGGAGAGGGGGAGGAATGAGCAGTTCTTC
TRBV10-1,NA,NA,TRBJ2-1,CASSRVAVLSYNEQFF,TGCGCCAGCAGTCGGGTAGCGGTCCTTTCCTACAATGAGCAGTTCTTC
TRBV18,NA,NA,TRBJ2-1,CASSQPEQHNEQFF,TGTGCCAGCTCACAACCGGAACAGCACAATGAGCAGTTCTTC